These T cell receptor beta chains were read from a single sample in a study of Graves' ophthalmopathy and Graves' hyperthyroidism. Each CDR3 protein gets one entry after TCRdb re-called the multiplex PCR reads with MiXCR. The sample lists 660,000 or so distinct CDR3 sequences, approximately 39% occurring once. Material: peripheral blood. Receptor source: an adult man with Graves' ophthalmopathy. The CDR3 runs from the conserved cysteine through the conserved F or W. Fields, in order: D gene, clone size, V gene, J gene, CDR3 protein, CDR3 DNA. D genes are given only for firm matches. Size values are once, few and many counts, or a class for expanded clones, and some rows have none.

.	many	TRBV10-3	TRBJ1-1	CASKGGEGGTEAFF	TGTGCCTCGAAGGGCGGGGAGGGGGGCACTGAAGCTTTCTTT
.	.	TRBV6-2/TRBV6-3	TRBJ1-2	CASSYSGEQGGYTF	TGTGCCAGCAGTTACTCAGGGGAACAAGGAGGCTACACCTTC
.	many	TRBV15	TRBJ2-5	CATSRAGGETQYF	TGTGCCACCAGCAGGGCAGGGGGGGAGACCCAGTACTTC
TRBD2	.	TRBV2	TRBJ2-1	CASGPGAGGSFF	TGTGCCAGCGGCCCTGGGGCGGGAGGTTCCTTCTTC
TRBD1	many	TRBV5-1	TRBJ1-4	CASSLVTGKDEKLFF	TGCGCCAGCAGCTTGGTGACAGGGAAGGATGAAAAACTGTTTTTT
.	many	TRBV7-2	TRBJ1-2	CASSGHANYGYTF	TGTGCCAGCAGCGGGCACGCTAACTATGGCTACACCTTC
.	many	TRBV7-2	TRBJ1-1	CASSLSRGLNTEAFF	TGTGCCAGCAGCCTAAGCAGGGGACTGAACACTGAAGCTTTCTTT
.	few	TRBV20-1	TRBJ1-4	CSARVSGQGNEKLFF	TGCAGTGCTAGAGTTTCTGGGCAGGGTAATGAAAAACTGTTTTTT
.	.	TRBV20-1	TRBJ2-1	CSARRVNEQFF	TGCAGTGCTAGGCGCGTTAATGAGCAGTTCTTC
.	many	TRBV24-1	TRBJ2-5	CATSDSDKTQYF	TGTGCCACCAGTGATTCGGACAAGACCCAGTACTTC
TRBD2	.	TRBV12-3/TRBV12-4	TRBJ2-7	CASSPPAGEQYF	TGTGCCAGCAGCCCCCCAGCGGGGGAGCAGTACTTC
.	many	TRBV7-2	TRBJ2-6	CASSLLVRRVSGANVLTF	TGTGCCAGCAGCTTACTGGTCCGGAGAGTCTCTGGGGCCAACGTCCTGACTTTC
.	.	TRBV25-1	TRBJ1-1	CASLIPGDGTEAFF	TGTGCCAGCTTGATTCCGGGGGATGGCACTGAAGCTTTCTTT
.	many	TRBV7-8	TRBJ2-7	CASSLAHGASYEQYF	TGTGCCAGCAGCTTAGCGCATGGAGCTTCCTACGAGCAGTACTTC
TRBD1	many	TRBV27	TRBJ2-7	CASRGTGNYEQYF	TGTGCCAGCAGAGGGACAGGAAACTACGAGCAGTACTTC
.	few	TRBV4-1	TRBJ1-1	CASSQSIGRRTEAFF	TGCGCCAGCAGCCAATCTATTGGCCGTAGAACTGAAGCTTTCTTT
.	.	TRBV30	TRBJ2-2	CAWSVVHRELFF	TGTGCCTGGAGTGTGGTCCACCGGGAGCTGTTTTTT
.	.	TRBV20-1	TRBJ1-3	CSASIPGTPEHTIYF	TGCAGTGCTAGCATTCCCGGGACTCCGGAACACACCATATATTTT
.	.	TRBV5-6	TRBJ2-7	CASSLAARVEEQYF	TGTGCCAGCAGCTTGGCCGCCAGGGTCGAAGAGCAGTACTTC
TRBD2	many	TRBV7-8	TRBJ2-5	CASSLRPSGGSKETQYF	TGTGCCAGCAGCTTAAGGCCTAGCGGGGGGAGCAAAGAGACCCAGTACTTC
.	.	TRBV2	TRBJ1-2	CASSEWTRTATNYGYTF	TGTGCCAGCAGTGAGTGGACCAGGACAGCAACTAACTATGGCTACACCTTC